These 8 T cell receptor beta chains share one sample of origin, sequenced in a study of shared clonotypes between healthy human individuals. Profiling relied on immunoSEQ multiplex PCR, and the TCRdb table lists in-frame clones only, not all of them. Of almost 750,000 clones in the sample, 72% were seen once. The sample comprised memory CD4+ T cells sorted from blood. Noted subset: CD45RA-negative fraction. These receptor sequences come from a woman in her 30s in good health.

The V and J genes are TRBV7-2 and TRBJ1-1; the D is unclear. Germline lookup yields CDR1 SGHTA and CDR2 FQGNSA. The CDR3 is made up of 12 amino acids. Trimming pared 6 bases from V and 4 bases from J, leaving 9 bases between. Here the CDR3 DNA reads TGTGCCAGCAGGGTACACAGCACTGAAGCTTTCTTT. It specifies CASRVHSTEAFF.

V gene TRBV21-1 combines with J gene TRBJ2-1. TRBV21-1 is termed a pseudogene. This CDR3 is built from 18 residues. The CDR3, as DNA: TGTGCCAGCAGCAAAGCTTGTGGCCGCCTGATACTTCGGAATGAGCAGTTCTTC. The encoded protein is CASSKACGRLILRNEQFF.

V and J are TRBV12-2 and TRBJ2-2; the listed D gene, TRBD1, was not tested against the DNA. TRBV12-2 is a pseudogene. This CDR3 comprises 13 residues. For the CDR3, the DNA is TGTGCAAGTCGCAGGGGGAGCACCGGGGAGCTGTTTTTT. Translating it yields CASRRGSTGELFF.

This clone was detected once. The V and J genes are TRBV6-1 and TRBJ2-7; 7 nucleotides agree with TRBD1. Germline CDR1 is MNHNS and CDR2 is SASEGT. The CDR3 sequence is 15 residues long. The V and J ends lost 4 bases and 3 bases, in that order; junction bases with no gene match: 9. The CDR3 sequence: CASSGAQGTLYEQYF. CDR3 nucleotide sequence: TGTGCCAGCAGTGGTGCACAGGGGACCCTCTACGAGCAGTACTTC.

This clone was observed a single time. The gene calls are TRBV19 and TRBJ2-4; 9 positions match TRBD1. J lost 12 bases, V lost 5 bases, and 8 bases had no gene match. Germline CDR1 reads LNHDA; CDR2 reads SQIVND (reference sequence). The CDR3 totals 13 residues. The CDR3 sequence: CASSFPGQGGQYF. CDR3 DNA sequence: TGTGCCAGTAGTTTTCCGGGACAGGGAGGTCAGTACTTC.

This clone was detected a few times. This rearrangement joins TRBV30 to TRBJ1-4; D not resolved. This CDR3 has 12 amino acids. V dropped 4 bases and J dropped 8 bases, with 11 bases sitting between them. Germline CDR1 GTSNPN, CDR2 SVGIG (reference sequence). The CDR3 protein is CAWNSGGEKLFF. CDR3 coding DNA: TGTGCCTGGAACTCGGGTGGGGAAAAACTGTTTTTT.

This clone was found a few times. The chain combines TRBV6-6 with TRBJ1-5; D gene unclear. Trimming cost V 5 bases and J 7 bases, with 9 bases left between them. The germline V gene has CDR1 MNHNY and CDR2 SVGAGI (reference sequence). The CDR3 is made up of 12 amino acids. Here the CDR3 DNA reads TGTGCCAGCAGTCTCGTTTGGCAGCCCCAGCATTTT. Its translation: CASSLVWQPQHF.

As concerns this clone: A much larger clone lies one base from this, so it may be a read error. The sample has other DNA sequences that encode this CDR3 too. The chain uses TRBV5-1 and TRBJ2-1; no clear D. V lost 1 base and J lost 1, with 9 bases in between. The germline V gene encodes CDR1 SGHRS and CDR2 YFSETQ. The CDR3 extends over 15 amino acids. CDR3 residues: CASSLSSGSYNEQFF. The CDR3 coding sequence is TGCGCCAGCAGCTTGTCTAGTGGGTCCTACAATGAGCAGTTCTTC.